A selection of T cell receptor beta chains follows, all from one sample in a study of technical replicates of blood from a handful of donors. TCRdb keeps only in-frame clones here, not all; method: immunoSEQ multiplex PCR. The table lists about 85,000 clones, approximately 94% of them singletons. Sequenced material: T cells isolated from PBMCs. Source of these receptors: a human donor in good health. Both conserved end residues are part of each CDR3. Size is omitted from some rows. Given values are once, few, many or a class for expanded clones.

TRBV27	TRBJ1-1	few	CASLRTGVNTEAFF
TRBV2	TRBJ2-7	-	CASSEAGLAREQYF
TRBV11-2	TRBJ1-1	-	CASSMGALSEAFF
TRBV19	TRBJ1-4	-	CASSAAAWGQELFF
TRBV5-4	TRBJ1-2	-	CASSLQGSGYTF
TRBV7-6	TRBJ2-7	-	CASSLVIRDEQYF
TRBV10-3	TRBJ2-1	-	CAINSGQDNEQFF
TRBV13	TRBJ1-1	-	CASSIQGATEAFF
TRBV6-6	TRBJ2-5	-	CASSSLSGAQETQYF
TRBV28	TRBJ2-3	-	CASSSLAGAVDTQYF
TRBV29-1	TRBJ1-2	-	CSVDRQDVSYGYTF
TRBV7-9	TRBJ2-7	-	CASSLGDSNDEQYF
TRBV5-1	TRBJ2-2	-	CASSPKVAGGRGGELFF
TRBV2	TRBJ1-1	-	CASQLPPRNTEAFF
TRBV14	TRBJ2-7	-	CASSQGLRAGAIYEQYF
TRBV5-6	TRBJ1-2	-	CASSRDRDGYTF
TRBV5-1	TRBJ2-2	-	CASSLGTGGTGELFF
TRBV19	TRBJ2-3	-	CASTNRPSGYTDTQYF
TRBV10-1	TRBJ1-2	-	CASRTGTGRDYGYTF
TRBV7-2	TRBJ2-7	-	CASSSWTSGLYEQYF
TRBV9	TRBJ2-1	-	CATRSPTGTRVDEQFF
TRBV6-1	TRBJ1-2	-	CASSEITTGNYGYTF
TRBV28	TRBJ2-5	-	CASSLFLQETQYF
TRBV7-9	TRBJ2-3	-	CASSSQGPAGTDTQYF
TRBV4-1	TRBJ1-5	-	CASSLRGLSNQPQHF
TRBV5-1	TRBJ2-7	-	CASSLGQESYEQYF